This T cell receptor (beta chain) stems from a study of identifying expanded T cells in peripheral blood (dated by TCRdb to about 2019). Background for the entire study: Separate aliquots of the same genomic DNA pool were sequenced to produce technical replicates, and four replicates were compared in pairs. Overall study results and their limits: In all healthy donors, the variance in clone template counts between samples taken about 14 days apart rose significantly as total template count increased. It was expected by the authors that biological variance in healthy repertoires might increase further over much longer intervals, such as months to years. The beta-binomial model significantly reduced the number of clones called differentially abundant and the false-positive rate across all healthy-donor time intervals. About 1.1 differentially abundant clones were flagged by the binomial model between technical replicates, whereas about 15 and 18 were flagged over roughly two weeks and four weeks, respectively.

Concerning this clone itself: Its specific antigen is unknown. No qualities accompany the bases; no much larger clone lies one base away.

CDR1 and CDR2 were assigned from the germline V gene as SGHTA and FQGNSA. At the junction V is shortened by 3 bases and J by 5 bases, with 28 bases in between. The CDR3 starts with the cysteine, ends with the phenylalanine, and has 19 residues. CDR3 DNA only is kept here, 57 bases in frame from base 1. No immune events, such as infections, were documented for the healthy donors during the collection period. Healthy-donor blood repertoires served as a training cohort to calibrate time-dependent variance in a beta-binomial model of T-cell clone differential abundance. There were some 10 healthy donors in the training cohort, of whom 3 were female and 7 were male. The donors were between about 29 and 64 years old, with an average age of approximately 46 years. Obtained from a commercial supplier, whole blood was collected from each healthy donor at three time points set about two weeks apart. For immunosequencing, genomic DNA was extracted from unsorted whole blood.

TCRbeta CDR3 regions were profiled by bias-controlled multiplex PCR amplification of genomic DNA with the immunoSEQ Assay. The authors' analysis ran thus. To quantify the absolute abundance of each unique TCRbeta CDR3 region, the sequences were collapsed and filtered. Differential abundance was tested with a binomial (Fisher-equivalent) model and with a beta-binomial model adding time-dependent variance fitted from healthy donors. Clones with fewer than 5 combined templates were removed, and differential abundance was called for clones with a Benjamini-Hochberg FDR below 0.01. Using the form v = (b*log(k)+a)^2, the beta-binomial variance was modeled as a function of the total template count across the two samples. TCRdb retrieved this table from immuneACCESS and kept in-frame rearrangements only. Not all clones are present; in checked studies, unresolved V genes account for under half, and no reason is known for the remainder. For V, J and clone size, that table is used; D and trimming come from the DNA. In all, the sample holds about 81,000 clones, and 80% to 85% of those were seen once. The ten largest clones take up roughly a fifth of the sample.

The chain uses TRBV7-2 and TRBJ1-1; the D region possibly corresponds to TRBD1 (6 bases align). Sample: blood. The sequence was obtained from a person aged 18-70 years in good health. The base sequence is TGTGCCAGCAGCTTCAGAGTGGGGAGGTCCCTCAGGGGCATAACTGAAGCTTTCTTT. Protein translation: CASSFRVGRSLRGITEAFF.